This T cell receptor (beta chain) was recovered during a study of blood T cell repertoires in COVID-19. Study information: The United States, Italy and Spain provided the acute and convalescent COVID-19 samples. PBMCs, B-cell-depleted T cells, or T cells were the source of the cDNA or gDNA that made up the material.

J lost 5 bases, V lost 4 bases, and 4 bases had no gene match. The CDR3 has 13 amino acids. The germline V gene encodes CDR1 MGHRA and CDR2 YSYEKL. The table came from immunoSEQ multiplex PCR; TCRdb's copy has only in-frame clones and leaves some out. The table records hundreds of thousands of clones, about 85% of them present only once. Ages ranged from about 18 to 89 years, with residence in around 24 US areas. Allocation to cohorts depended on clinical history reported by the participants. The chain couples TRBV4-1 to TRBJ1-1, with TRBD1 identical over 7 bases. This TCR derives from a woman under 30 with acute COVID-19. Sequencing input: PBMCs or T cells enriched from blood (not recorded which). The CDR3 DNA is TGCGCCAGCAGCCGGACAGGACCGACTGAAGCTTTCTTT. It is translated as CASSRTGPTEAFF.